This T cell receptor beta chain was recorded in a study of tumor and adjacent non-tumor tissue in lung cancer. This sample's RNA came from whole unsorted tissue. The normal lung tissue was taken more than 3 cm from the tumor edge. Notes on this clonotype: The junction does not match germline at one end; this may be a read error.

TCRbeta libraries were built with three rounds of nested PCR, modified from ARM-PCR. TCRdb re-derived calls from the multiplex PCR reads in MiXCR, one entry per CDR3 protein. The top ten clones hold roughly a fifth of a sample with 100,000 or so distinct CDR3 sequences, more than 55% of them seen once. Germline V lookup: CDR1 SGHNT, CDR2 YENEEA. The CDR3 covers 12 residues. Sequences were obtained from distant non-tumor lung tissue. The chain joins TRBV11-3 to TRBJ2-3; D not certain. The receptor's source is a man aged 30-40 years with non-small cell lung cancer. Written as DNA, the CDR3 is TGTGCCAGCAGATTAAGCACAGATGCGCAGTATTTT. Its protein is CASRLSTDAQYF.